This passage covers 12 T cell receptor beta chains from one sample sequenced in a study of high-grade serous ovarian cancer treatment subgroups. Tumor samples were taken before definitive surgery or chemotherapy. TCRdb's table, derived via immunoSEQ multiplex PCR, lists solely in-frame clones and lacks some. In the table there are a few thousand clones, 70% to 80% of which are singletons. Sequenced sample: tumor tissue. These receptors all come from a human donor with high-grade serous ovarian cancer.

This clone was seen once. At one end, the junction sequence differs from germline, possibly due to a read error. This sequence joins TRBV13 and TRBJ2-6; no clear D gene. Germline V gene lookup returns CDR1 PRHDT and CDR2 FYEKMQ (reference sequence). The CDR3 consists of 15 residues. CDR3 in amino acids: CASSQETFGANVLTF. CDR3 bases: TGCGCCAGCAGCCAAGAGACGTTTGGGGCCAACGTCCTGACTTTC. Drawing the rest from reference TRBV13 and TRBJ2-6, the complete variable domain is AAGVIQSPRHLIKEKRETATLKCYPIPRHDTVYWYQQGPGQDPQFLISFYEKMQSDKGSIPDRFSAQQFSDYHSELNMSSLELGDSALYFCASSQETFGANVLTFGAGSRLTVL.

The genes are TRBV5-4 and TRBJ1-2; D remains ambiguous. The CDR3 extends over 16 amino acids. Germline CDR1 is SGHNT and CDR2 is YYREEE (reference sequence). The V and J ends lost 0 bases and 3 bases respectively, with 15 bases between them. The CDR3 reads CASSLDLSGEDYGYTF. CDR3 DNA sequence: TGTGCCAGCAGCTTGGACCTGAGTGGGGAAGACTATGGCTACACCTTC.

This chain connects TRBV27 to TRBJ2-3; D uncertain. The CDR3 totals 14 residues. Germline lookup yields CDR1 MNHEY and CDR2 SMNVEV (reference sequence). V gave up 4 bases and J gave up 4 bases, with 12 bases separating them. The CDR3 DNA sequence: TGTGCCAGCAGTTCACTCCGGGTGCCAGATACGCAGTATTTT. Translated, it gives CASSSLRVPDTQYF.

This sequence joins TRBV12-5 and TRBJ2-3; 9 bases fit TRBD1. The V gene's germline CDR1 is LGHNT and CDR2 FRNRAP. V lost 6 bases to trimming and J lost 4 bases; unmatched junction nucleotides: 8. The CDR3 has 15 amino acids. The CDR3 loop reads CASGVGQGSPDTQYF. The DNA of the CDR3 is TGTGCTAGTGGGGTGGGACAGGGAAGTCCAGATACGCAGTATTTT.

This rearrangement joins TRBV23-1 to TRBJ1-6; 10 bases line up with TRBD1. TRBV23-1 is given ORF status, its function remaining uncertain. This CDR3 comprises 21 residues. The junction had 22 bases not matched to a gene; V was cut back by 3 bases and J by 8 bases. The CDR3 spells CASSHSSSGTGDPSRDSPLHF. CDR3 DNA sequence: TGCGCCAGCAGTCATTCATCCTCCGGGACAGGGGACCCATCCCGGGATTCACCCCTCCACTTT.

A few counts support this clone. V usage is TRBV6-6 and J usage is TRBJ1-3; D ambiguous. The length of the CDR3 is 14 residues. Germline values: CDR1 MNHNY, CDR2 SVGAGI (reference sequence). V lost 5 bases and J lost 1, with 9 bases in between. The CDR3: CASSRVRSGNTIYF. CDR3 in DNA: TGTGCCAGCAGTCGGGTGCGATCTGGAAACACCATATATTTT.

This clone occurred once. This chain connects TRBV27 to TRBJ2-1; 7 bases fit TRBD2. V was clipped by 7 bases and J by 1 base; unmatched bases: 4. Germline assignment: CDR1 MNHEY and CDR2 SMNVEV (reference sequence). CDR3 length equals 14 residues. The CDR3, as DNA: TGTGCCAGCAACGACGGGGGGTCCTACAATGAGCAGTTCTTC. It encodes CASNDGGSYNEQFF.

The chain couples TRBV10-3 to TRBJ2-6; tentatively, D is TRBD1 (6 bases). The CDR3 runs 14 residues. V lost 6 bases, J lost 0 bases, and 6 bases lay in between. Germline V gene sequence: CDR1 ENHRY, CDR2 SYGVKD. The CDR3: CAIRDSSGANVLTF. The CDR3 DNA reads TGTGCCATCAGGGACAGCTCTGGGGCCAACGTCCTGACTTTC.

The chain combines TRBV2 with TRBJ2-1, with 11 bases identical to TRBD1. There are 15 residues in the CDR3. The V gene's germline CDR1 is SNHLY and CDR2 FYNNEI. Trimming removed 6 bases from V and 4 bases from J; junction bases left unmatched: 5. The CDR3 DNA follows: TGTGCCAGCAGCAGGGACAGGGGGTCATACAATGAGCAGTTCTTC. It is translated as CASSRDRGSYNEQFF.

A single count supports this clone. This chain connects TRBV5-4 to TRBJ1-1, with a tentative D call TRBD1 (5 bases). Germline V CDR1 and CDR2: SGHNT, YYREEE (reference sequence). The CDR3 consists of 14 residues. The ends were cut back, 5 bases at V and 3 bases at J, with 14 bases in the middle. The CDR3 spells CASSLSVGDTEAFF. The DNA for the CDR3 is TGTGCCAGCAGTTTGTCCGTAGGGGACACTGAAGCTTTCTTT.

This clone was seen only a few times. This chain uses TRBV5-1 with TRBJ2-2; 9 nucleotides align to TRBD2. Trimming removed 0 bases from V and 5 bases from J; junction bases left unmatched: 11. CDR3 size: 18 residues. Germline lookup yields CDR1 SGHRS and CDR2 YFSETQ. The CDR3 loop reads CASSLAGGPAGGTGELFF. The DNA of the CDR3 is TGCGCCAGCAGCTTGGCCGGGGGACCAGCGGGGGGAACCGGGGAGCTGTTTTTT.

This chain links TRBV19 with TRBJ1-4; D is unresolved. V dropped 8 bases and J dropped 7 bases, with 5 bases sitting between them. Germline V gene lookup returns CDR1 LNHDA and CDR2 SQIVND (reference sequence). This CDR3 is 10 amino acids long. The DNA for the CDR3 is TGTGCCAGTTATCGTGAAAAACTGTTTTTT. This translates into CASYREKLFF.